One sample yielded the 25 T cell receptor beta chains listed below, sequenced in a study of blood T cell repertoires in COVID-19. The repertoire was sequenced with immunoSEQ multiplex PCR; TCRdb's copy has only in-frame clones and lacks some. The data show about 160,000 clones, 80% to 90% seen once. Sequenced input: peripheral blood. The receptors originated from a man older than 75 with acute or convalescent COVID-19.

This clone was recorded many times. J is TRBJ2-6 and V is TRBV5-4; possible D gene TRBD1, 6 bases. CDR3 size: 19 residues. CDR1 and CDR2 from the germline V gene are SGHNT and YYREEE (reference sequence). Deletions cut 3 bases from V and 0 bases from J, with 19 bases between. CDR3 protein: CASSSFYTGHGSGANVLTF. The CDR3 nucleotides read TGTGCCAGCAGCTCGTTCTATACGGGACACGGCTCTGGGGCCAACGTCCTGACTTTC.

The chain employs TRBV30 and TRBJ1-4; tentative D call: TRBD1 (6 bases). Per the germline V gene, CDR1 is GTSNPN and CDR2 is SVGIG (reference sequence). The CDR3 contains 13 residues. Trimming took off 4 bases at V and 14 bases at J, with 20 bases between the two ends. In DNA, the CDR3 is TGTGCCTGGACCCCTTTGCCGGGACATGTTCTGTTTTTT. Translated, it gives CAWTPLPGHVLFF.

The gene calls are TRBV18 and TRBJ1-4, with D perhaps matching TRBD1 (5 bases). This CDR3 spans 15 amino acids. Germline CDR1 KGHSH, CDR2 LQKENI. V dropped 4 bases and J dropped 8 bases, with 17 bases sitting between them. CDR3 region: CASSRSFGAGEKLFF. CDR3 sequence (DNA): TGTGCCAGCTCACGGAGTTTTGGGGCGGGAGAAAAACTGTTTTTT.

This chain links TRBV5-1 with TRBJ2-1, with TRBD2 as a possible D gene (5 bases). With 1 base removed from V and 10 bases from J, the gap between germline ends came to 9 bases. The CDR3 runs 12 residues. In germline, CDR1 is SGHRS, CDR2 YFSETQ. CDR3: CASSLLGGEQFF. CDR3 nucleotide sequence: TGCGCCAGCAGCTTGTTAGGCGGGGAGCAGTTCTTC.

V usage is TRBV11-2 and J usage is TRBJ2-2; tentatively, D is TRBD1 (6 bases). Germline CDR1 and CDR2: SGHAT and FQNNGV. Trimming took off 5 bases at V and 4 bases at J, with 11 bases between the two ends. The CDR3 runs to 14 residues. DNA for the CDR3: TGTGCCAGCAGCCCGGACAGAATCACCGGGGAGCTGTTTTTT. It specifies CASSPDRITGELFF. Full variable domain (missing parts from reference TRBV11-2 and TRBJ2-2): EAGVAQSPRYKIIEKRQSVAFWCNPISGHATLYWYQQILGQGPKLLIQFQNNGVVDDSQLPKDRFSAERLKGVDSTLKIQPAKLEDSAVYLCASSPDRITGELFFGEGSRLTVL.

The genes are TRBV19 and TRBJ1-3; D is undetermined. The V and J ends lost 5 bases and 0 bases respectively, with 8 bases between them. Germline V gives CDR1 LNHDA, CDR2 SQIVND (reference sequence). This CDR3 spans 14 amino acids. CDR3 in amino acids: CASSATVSGNTIYF. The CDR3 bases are TGTGCCAGTAGTGCTACGGTCTCTGGAAACACCATATATTTT.

This chain's CDR3 is CASRPGTSGKNIQYF. The DNA of the CDR3 is TGTGCCAGCAGACCTGGGACTAGCGGAAAAAACATTCAGTACTTC. The chain uses TRBV28 and TRBJ2-4, with 11 nucleotides matching TRBD2. This CDR3 is 15 amino acids long. V trimming: 6 bases; J trimming: 4 bases; junction bases outside the gene matches: 5. Germline loops: CDR1 MDHEN, CDR2 SYDVKM.

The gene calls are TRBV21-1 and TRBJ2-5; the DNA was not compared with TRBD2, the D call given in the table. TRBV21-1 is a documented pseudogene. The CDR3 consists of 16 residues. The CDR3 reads CASSLIPTGGRETQYF. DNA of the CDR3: TGTGCCAGCAGTCTCATCCCGACGGGGGGGCGAGAGACCCAGTACTTC.

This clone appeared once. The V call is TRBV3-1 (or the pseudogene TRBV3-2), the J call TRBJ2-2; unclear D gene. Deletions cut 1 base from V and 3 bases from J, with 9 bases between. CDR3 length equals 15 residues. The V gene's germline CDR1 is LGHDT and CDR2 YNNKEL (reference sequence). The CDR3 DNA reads TGTGCCAGCAGCCAAGGAGGCAGTTACACCGGGGAGCTGTTTTTT. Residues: CASSQGGSYTGELFF.

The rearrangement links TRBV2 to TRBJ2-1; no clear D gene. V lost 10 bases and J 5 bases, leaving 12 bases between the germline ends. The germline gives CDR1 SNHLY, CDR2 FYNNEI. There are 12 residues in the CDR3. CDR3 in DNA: TGTGCCACTACCAACTACGACAATGAGCAGTTCTTC. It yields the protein CATTNYDNEQFF.

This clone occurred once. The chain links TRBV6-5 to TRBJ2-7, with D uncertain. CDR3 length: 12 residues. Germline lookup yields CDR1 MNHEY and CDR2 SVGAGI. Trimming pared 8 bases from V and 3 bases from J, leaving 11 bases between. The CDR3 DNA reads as TGTGCCAGCCACTCCGCTATCTACGAGCAGTACTTC. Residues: CASHSAIYEQYF.

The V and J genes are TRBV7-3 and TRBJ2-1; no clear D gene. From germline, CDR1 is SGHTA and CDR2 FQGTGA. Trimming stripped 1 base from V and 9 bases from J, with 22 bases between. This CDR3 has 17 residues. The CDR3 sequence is CASSLRVRVVQVPEQFF. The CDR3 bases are TGTGCCAGCAGCTTAAGAGTCAGAGTCGTGCAGGTCCCTGAGCAGTTCTTC.

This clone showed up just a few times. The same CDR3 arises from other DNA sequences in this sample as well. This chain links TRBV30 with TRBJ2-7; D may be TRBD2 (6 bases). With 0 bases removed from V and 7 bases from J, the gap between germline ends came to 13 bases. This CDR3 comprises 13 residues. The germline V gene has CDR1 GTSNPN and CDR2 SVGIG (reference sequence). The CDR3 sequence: CAWSVGGVHEQYF. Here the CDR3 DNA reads TGTGCCTGGAGTGTGGGGGGAGTACATGAGCAGTACTTC.

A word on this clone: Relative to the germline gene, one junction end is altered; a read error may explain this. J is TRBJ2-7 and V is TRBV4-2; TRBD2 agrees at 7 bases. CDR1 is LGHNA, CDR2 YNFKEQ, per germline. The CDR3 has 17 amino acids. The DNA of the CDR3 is TGTGCCGGCAGCCAAGAGATAGGCAGCGCGGGAGATTACGAGCAGTACTTC. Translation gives CAGSQEIGSAGDYEQYF.

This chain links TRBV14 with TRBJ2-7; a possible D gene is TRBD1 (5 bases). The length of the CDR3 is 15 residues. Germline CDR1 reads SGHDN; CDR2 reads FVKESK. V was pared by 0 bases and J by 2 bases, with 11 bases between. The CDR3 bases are TGTGCCAGCAGCCAAGAGGGCAGGGCACCCTACGAGCAGTACTTC. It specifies CASSQEGRAPYEQYF.

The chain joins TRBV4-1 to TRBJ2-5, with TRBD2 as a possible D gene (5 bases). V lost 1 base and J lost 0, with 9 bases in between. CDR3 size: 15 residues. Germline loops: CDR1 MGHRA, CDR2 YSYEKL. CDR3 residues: CASSQVSGDQETQYF. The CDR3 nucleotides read TGCGCCAGCAGCCAAGTTTCCGGGGACCAAGAGACCCAGTACTTC.

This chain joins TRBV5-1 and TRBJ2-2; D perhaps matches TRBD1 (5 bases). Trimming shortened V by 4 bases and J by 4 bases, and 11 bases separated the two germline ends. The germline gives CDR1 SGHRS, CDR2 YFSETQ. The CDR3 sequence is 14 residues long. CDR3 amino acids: CASSQGMGTGELFF. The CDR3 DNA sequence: TGCGCCAGCAGCCAGGGCATGGGCACCGGGGAGCTGTTTTTT. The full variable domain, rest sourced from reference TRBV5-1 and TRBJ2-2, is KAGVTQTPRYLIKTRGQQVTLSCSPISGHRSVSWYQQTPGQGLQFLFEYFSETQRNKGNFPGRFSGRQFSNSRSEMNVSTLELGDSALYLCASSQGMGTGELFFGEGSRLTVL.

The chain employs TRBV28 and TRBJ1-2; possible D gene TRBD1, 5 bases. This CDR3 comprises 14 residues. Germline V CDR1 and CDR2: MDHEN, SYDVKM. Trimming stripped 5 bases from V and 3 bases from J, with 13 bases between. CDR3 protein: CASSLGGDYYGYTF. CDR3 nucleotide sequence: TGTGCCAGCAGTCTCGGCGGGGACTACTATGGCTACACCTTC.

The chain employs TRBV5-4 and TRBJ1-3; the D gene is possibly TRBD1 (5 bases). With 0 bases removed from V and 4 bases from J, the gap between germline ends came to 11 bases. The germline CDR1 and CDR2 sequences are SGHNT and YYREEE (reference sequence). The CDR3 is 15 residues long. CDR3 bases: TGTGCCAGCAGCTTGGATCAGGGTAGGGGAAACACCATATATTTT. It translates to CASSLDQGRGNTIYF.

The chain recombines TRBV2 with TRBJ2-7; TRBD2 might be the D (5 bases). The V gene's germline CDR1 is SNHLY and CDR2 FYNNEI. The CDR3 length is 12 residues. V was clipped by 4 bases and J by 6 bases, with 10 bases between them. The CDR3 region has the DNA TGTGCCAGCAGTGGCGGGTTCGGCGAGCAGTACTTC. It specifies CASSGGFGEQYF. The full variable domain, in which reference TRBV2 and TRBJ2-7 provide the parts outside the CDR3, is EPEVTQTPSHQVTQMGQEVILRCVPISNHLYFYWYRQILGQKVEFLVSFYNNEISEKSEIFDDQFSVERPDGSNFTLKIRSTKLEDSAMYFCASSGGFGEQYFGPGTRLTVT.

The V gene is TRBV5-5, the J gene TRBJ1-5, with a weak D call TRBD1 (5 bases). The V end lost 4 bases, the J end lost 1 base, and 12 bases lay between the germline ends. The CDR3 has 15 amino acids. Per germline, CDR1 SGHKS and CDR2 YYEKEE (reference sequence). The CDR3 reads CASSHIGGSNQPQHF. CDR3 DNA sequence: TGTGCCAGCAGCCACATCGGGGGAAGCAATCAGCCCCAGCATTTT.

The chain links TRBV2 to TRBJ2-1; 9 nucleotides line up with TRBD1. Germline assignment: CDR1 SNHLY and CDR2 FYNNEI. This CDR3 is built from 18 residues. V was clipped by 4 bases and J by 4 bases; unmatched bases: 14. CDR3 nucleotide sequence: TGTGCCAGCAGTGGATCGTTTGGTGGGACAGGGTCTTACAATGAGCAGTTCTTC. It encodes CASSGSFGGTGSYNEQFF.

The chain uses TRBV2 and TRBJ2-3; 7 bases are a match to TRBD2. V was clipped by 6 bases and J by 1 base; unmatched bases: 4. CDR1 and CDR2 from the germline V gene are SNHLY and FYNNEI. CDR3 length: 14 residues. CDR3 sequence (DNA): TGTGCCAGCAGGAGTCTAGCGGGCACAGATACGCAGTATTTT. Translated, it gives CASRSLAGTDTQYF.

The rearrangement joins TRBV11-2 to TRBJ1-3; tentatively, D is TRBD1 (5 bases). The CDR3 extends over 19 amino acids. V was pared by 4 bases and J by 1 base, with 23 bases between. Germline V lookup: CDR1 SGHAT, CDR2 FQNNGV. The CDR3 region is CASSYQQAYSSPSGNTIYF. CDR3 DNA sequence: TGTGCCAGCAGCTACCAACAGGCCTACTCATCCCCTTCTGGAAACACCATATATTTT.

The CDR3 here is CASSPILGGEKLFF. The CDR3 nucleotides read TGTGCCAGCTCACCCATCCTAGGGGGAGAAAAACTGTTTTTT. The J gene is TRBJ1-4, the V gene TRBV18; D is possibly TRBD1 (6 bases). This CDR3 is built from 14 residues. From germline, CDR1 is KGHSH and CDR2 LQKENI. V gave up 3 bases and J gave up 8 bases, with 13 bases separating them. The variable domain in full, with the rest retrieved from reference TRBV18 and TRBJ1-4, is NAGVMQNPRHLVRRRGQEARLRCSPMKGHSHVYWYRQLPEEGLKFMVYLQKENIIDESGMPKERFSAEFPKEGPSILRIQQVVRGDSAAYFCASSPILGGEKLFFGSGTQLSVL.